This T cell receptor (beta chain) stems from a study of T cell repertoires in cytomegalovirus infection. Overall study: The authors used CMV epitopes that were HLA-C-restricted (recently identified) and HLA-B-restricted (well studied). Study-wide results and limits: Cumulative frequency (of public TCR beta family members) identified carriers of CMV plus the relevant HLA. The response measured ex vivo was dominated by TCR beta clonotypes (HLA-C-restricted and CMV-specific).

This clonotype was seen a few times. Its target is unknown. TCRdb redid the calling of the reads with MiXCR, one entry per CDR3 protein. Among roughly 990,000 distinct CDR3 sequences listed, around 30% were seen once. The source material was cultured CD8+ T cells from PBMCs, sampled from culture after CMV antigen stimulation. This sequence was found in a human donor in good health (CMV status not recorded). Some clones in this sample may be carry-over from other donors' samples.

Here the CDR3 DNA reads TGTGCCAGCAGCCAAGAAGCCCTGGCGGGAAGCACAGATACGCAGTATTTT. Its translation is CASSQEALAGSTDTQYF. The chain uses TRBV4-2 and TRBJ2-3; D perhaps matches TRBD2 (6 bases). CDR3 size: 17 residues. The germline CDR1 and CDR2 sequences are LGHNA and YNFKEQ. Trimming pared 0 bases from V and 0 bases from J, leaving 13 bases between.